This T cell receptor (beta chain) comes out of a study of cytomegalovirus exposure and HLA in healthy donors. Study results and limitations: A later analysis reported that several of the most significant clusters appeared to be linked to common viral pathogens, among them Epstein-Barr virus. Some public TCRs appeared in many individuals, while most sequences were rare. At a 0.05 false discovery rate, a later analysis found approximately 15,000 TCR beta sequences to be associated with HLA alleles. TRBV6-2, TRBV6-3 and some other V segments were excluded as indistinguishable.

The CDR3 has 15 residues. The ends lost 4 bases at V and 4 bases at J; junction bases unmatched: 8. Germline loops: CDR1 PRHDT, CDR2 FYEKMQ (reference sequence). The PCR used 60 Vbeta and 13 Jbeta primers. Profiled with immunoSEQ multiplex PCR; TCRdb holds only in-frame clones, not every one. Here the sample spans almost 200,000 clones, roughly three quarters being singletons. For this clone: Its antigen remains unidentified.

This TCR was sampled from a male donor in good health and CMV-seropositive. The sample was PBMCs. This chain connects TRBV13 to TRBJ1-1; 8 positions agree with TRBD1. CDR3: CASSSRGRIRTEAFF. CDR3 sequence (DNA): TGTGCCAGCAGCTCCAGGGGGCGAATACGCACTGAAGCTTTCTTT.